This T cell receptor (beta chain) was observed in a study of response to subunit inactivated influenza vaccine (dated by TCRdb to 2016 to 2019). General notes on the study: Deep quantitative profiling of the T cell receptor repertoire was used in the study to follow responses to a trivalent subunit inactivated influenza vaccine. Overall study outcomes, separate from this receptor: The authors proposed that each seasonal influenza vaccination may bring in only a limited number of new T cells.

This clonotype was picked up a small number of times. Its antigen has not been determined. No base quality values were provided; no much bigger clone lies one nucleotide off. The method was RT-PCR. Sequencing instrument: Illumina HiSeq 2500. TCRdb reran the public reads through fastp at Q25 and MiXCR, keeping productive beta chains. Each record represents a unique CDR3 protein, reported with the most common genes and DNA among its rows. The table for this sample lists about 780,000 distinct CDR3 sequences; about 18% of them were counted only once. The top ten clones comprise about a tenth of the sample. This TCR was recovered from a man aged 50 to 59 who received an inactivated influenza vaccine. Donor details come from another sample of the same person, matched by shared clones. The source was PBMCs from blood, collected 4 to 6 days after vaccination.

The DNA sequence is given as TGCGCCAGCAGCCAAGGTGTGAACAACTATGGCTACACCTTC. Translation gives CASSQGVNNYGYTF. Recombination joined TRBV4-3 with TRBJ1-2; no D gene is confidently identified. Its CDR3 holds 14 amino acids, cysteine through phenylalanine. Solely the CDR3 DNA is kept, with 42 bases framed from the first base. The germline V gene yields LGHNA for CDR1 and YSLEER for CDR2. Relative to germline, V is 1 base shorter and J is 2 bases shorter, with 8 bases between their ends.